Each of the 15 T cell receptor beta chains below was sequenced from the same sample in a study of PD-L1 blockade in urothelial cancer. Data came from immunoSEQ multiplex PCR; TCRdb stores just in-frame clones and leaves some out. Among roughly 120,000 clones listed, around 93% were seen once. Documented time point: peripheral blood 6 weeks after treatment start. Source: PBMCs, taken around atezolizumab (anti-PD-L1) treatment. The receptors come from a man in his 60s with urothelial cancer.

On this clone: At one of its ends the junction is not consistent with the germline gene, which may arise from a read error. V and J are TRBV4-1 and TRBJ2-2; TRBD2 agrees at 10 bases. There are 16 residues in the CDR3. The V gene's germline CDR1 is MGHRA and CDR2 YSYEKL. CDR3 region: CAGSSRLAGGTGELFF. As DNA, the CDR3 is TGCGCCGGCAGTTCCAGACTAGCGGGTGGCACCGGGGAGCTGTTTTTT.

CDR3 DNA sequence: TGTGCCATCAGTGGATCCCTGAGAACTGAAGCTTTCTTT. Its translation is CAISGSLRTEAFF. The chain links TRBV10-3 to TRBJ1-1, with D hard to call. Germline V gene sequence: CDR1 ENHRY, CDR2 SYGVKD. This CDR3 is 13 amino acids long. The V end was cut by 4 bases, the J end by 5 bases, with 11 bases between.

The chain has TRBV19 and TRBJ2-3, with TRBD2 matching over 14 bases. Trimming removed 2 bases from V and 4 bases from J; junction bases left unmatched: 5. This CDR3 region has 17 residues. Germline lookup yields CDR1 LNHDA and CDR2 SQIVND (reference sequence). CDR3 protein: CASSIRLAGGSPDTQYF. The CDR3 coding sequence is TGTGCCAGTAGTATAAGACTAGCGGGAGGGTCGCCAGATACGCAGTATTTT.

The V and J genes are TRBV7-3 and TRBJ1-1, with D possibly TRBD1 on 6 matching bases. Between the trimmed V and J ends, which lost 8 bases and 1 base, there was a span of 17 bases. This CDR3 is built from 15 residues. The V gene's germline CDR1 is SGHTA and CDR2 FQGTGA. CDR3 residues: CASALQGRGNTEAFF. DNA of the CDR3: TGTGCCAGCGCCCTACAGGGACGAGGGAACACTGAAGCTTTCTTT.

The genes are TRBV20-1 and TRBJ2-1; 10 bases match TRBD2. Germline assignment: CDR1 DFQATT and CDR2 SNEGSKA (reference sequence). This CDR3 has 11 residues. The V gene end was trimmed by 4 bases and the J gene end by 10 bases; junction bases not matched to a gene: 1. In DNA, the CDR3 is TGCAGTGCTACACTAGCGGGAGAGCAGTTCTTC. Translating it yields CSATLAGEQFF.

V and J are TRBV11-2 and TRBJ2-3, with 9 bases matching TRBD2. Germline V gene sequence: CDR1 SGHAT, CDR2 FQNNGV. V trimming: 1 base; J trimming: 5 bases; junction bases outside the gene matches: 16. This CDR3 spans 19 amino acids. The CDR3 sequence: CASSLGDYGGRAQEDTQYF. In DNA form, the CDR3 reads TGTGCCAGCAGCTTAGGGGACTATGGCGGGAGGGCCCAGGAAGATACGCAGTATTTT.

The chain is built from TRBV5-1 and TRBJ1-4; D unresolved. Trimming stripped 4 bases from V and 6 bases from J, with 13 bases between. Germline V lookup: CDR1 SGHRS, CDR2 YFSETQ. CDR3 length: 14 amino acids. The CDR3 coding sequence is TGCGCCAGCAGCGCCAGGCCACGATATGAAAAACTGTTTTTT. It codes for CASSARPRYEKLFF.

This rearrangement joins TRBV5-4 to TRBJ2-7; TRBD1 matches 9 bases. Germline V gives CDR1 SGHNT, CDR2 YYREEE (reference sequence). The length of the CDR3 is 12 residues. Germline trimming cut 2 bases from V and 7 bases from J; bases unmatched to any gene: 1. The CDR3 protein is CASSLQGAEQYF. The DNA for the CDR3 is TGTGCCAGCAGCTTACAGGGGGCGGAGCAGTACTTC.

CDR3 sequence (DNA): TGTGCCAGTGCCCCGACAGGGTACACTGAAGCTTTCTTT. Encoded protein: CASAPTGYTEAFF. This chain connects TRBV19 to TRBJ1-1; TRBD1 aligns across 7 bases. This CDR3 has 13 amino acids. V shed 8 bases, J shed 3 bases, and the junction held 6 bases outside the gene matches. CDR1 is LNHDA and CDR2 is SQIVND in the germline V gene (reference sequence).

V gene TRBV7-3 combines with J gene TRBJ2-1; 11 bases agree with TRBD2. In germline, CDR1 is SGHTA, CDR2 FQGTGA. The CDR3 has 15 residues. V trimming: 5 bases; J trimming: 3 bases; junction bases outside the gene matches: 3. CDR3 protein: CASSVLAGVYNEQFF. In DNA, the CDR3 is TGTGCCAGCAGCGTACTAGCGGGAGTCTACAATGAGCAGTTCTTC.

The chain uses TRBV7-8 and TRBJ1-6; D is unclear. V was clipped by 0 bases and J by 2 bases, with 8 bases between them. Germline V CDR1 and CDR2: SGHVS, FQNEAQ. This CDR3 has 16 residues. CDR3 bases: TGTGCCAGCAGCTTAGCAGCCAGGACCTATAATTCACCCCTCCACTTT. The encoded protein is CASSLAARTYNSPLHF.

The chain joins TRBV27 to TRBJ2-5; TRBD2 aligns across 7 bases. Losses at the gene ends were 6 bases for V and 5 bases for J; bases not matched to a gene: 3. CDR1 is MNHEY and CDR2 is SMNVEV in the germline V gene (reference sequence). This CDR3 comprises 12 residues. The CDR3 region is CASSPGGETQYF. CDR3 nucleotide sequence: TGTGCCAGCAGCCCCGGGGGGGAGACCCAGTACTTC.

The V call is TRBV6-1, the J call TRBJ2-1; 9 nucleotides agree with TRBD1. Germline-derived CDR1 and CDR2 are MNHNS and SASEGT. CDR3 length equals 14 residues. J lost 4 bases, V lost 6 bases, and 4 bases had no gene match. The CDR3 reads CASSKDRGYNEQFF. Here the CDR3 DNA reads TGTGCCAGCAGCAAGGACAGGGGATACAATGAGCAGTTCTTC.

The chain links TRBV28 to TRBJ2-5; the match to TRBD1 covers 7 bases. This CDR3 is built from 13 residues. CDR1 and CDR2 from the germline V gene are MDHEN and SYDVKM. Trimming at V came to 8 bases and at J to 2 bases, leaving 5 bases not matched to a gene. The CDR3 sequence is CASGPGQQETQYF. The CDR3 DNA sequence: TGTGCCAGCGGACCGGGACAGCAAGAGACCCAGTACTTC.

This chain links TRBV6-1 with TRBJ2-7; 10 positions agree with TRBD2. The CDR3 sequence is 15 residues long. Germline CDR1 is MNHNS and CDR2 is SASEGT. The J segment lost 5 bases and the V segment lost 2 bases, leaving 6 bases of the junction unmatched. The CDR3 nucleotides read TGTGCCAGCAGTGAATTAGCGGGGGGCCTCGACGAGCAGTACTTC. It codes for CASSELAGGLDEQYF.